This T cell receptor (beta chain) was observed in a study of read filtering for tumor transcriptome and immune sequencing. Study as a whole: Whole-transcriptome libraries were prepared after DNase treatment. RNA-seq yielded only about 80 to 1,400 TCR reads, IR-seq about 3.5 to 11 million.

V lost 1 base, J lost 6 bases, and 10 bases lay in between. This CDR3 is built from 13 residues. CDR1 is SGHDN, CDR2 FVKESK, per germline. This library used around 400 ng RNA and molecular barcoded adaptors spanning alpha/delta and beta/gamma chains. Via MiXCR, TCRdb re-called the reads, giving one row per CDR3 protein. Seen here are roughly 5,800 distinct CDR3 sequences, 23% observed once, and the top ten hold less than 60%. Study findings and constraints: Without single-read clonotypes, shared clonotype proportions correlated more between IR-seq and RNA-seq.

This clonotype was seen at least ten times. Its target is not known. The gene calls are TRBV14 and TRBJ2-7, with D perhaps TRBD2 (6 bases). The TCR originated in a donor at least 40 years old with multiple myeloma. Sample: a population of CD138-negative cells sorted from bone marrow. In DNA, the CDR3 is TGTGCCAGCAGCCAAGGTGGGGGGTCCGAGCAGTACTTC. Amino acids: CASSQGGGSEQYF.